This TCR beta chain emerged from a study of beta chain features in type 1 diabetes. Study-level results: A closer apparent resemblance between naive, central memory and Treg TCRB repertoires was seen in patients than in healthy donors.

Trimming removed 1 base from V and 3 bases from J, with 7 bases in between. Germline V gives CDR1 LGHNA, CDR2 YSLEER. The CDR3 loop spans 14 amino acids. In this sample, this clone turned up a few times. Its target is not known. As every portion of the isolated RNA was reverse transcribed, the sequencing read expressed TCRB transcripts. Method: immunoSEQ multiplex PCR; TCRdb's copy keeps in-frame clones and lacks some. The sample holds 390,000 or so clones, more than 11% seen once. The chain couples TRBV4-3 to TRBJ2-4; D is possibly TRBD2 (5 bases). The TCR comes from a man in his thirties or forties in good health. The sample comprised naive CD4+ T cells from blood. The CDR3 DNA is TGCGCCAGCAGCCAAGTCGAGGGCAAAAACATTCAGTACTTC. Translation: CASSQVEGKNIQYF.